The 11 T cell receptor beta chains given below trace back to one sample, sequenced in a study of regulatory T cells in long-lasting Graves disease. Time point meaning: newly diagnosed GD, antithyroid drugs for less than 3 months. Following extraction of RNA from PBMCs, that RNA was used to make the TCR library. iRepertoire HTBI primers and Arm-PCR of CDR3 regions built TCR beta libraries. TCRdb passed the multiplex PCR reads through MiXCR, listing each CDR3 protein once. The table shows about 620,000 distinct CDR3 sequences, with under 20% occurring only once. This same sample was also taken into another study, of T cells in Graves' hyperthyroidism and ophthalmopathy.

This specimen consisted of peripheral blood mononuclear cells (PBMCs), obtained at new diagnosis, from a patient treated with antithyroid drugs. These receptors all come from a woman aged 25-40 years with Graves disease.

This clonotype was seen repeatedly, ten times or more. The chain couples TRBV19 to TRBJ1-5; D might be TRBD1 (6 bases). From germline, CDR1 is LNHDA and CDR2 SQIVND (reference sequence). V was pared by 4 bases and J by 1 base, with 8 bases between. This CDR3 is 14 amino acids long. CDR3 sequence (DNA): TGTGCCAGTAGTACAGGGGTGAGCAATCAGCCCCAGCATTTT. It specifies CASSTGVSNQPQHF. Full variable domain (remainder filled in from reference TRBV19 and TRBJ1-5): DGGITQSPKYLFRKEGQNVTLSCEQNLNHDAMYWYRQDPGQGLRLIYYSQIVNDFQKGDIAEGYSVSREKKESFPLTVTSAQKNPTAFYLCASSTGVSNQPQHFGDGTRLSIL.

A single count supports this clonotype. The CDR3 reads CASNRGGQEQFF. CDR3 coding DNA: TGTGCCAGCAACAGGGGGGGACAGGAGCAGTTCTTC. The rearrangement links TRBV9 to TRBJ2-1, with D possibly matching TRBD1 (8 bases). Trimming took off 6 bases at V and 10 bases at J, with 14 bases between the two ends. The CDR3 contains 12 residues. Germline-derived CDR1 and CDR2 are SGDLS and YYNGEE.

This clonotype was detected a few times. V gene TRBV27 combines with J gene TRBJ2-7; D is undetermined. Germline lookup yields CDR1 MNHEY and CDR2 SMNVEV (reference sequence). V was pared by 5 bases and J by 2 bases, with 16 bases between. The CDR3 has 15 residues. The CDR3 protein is CASSANLGQTYEQYF. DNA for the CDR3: TGTGCCAGCAGTGCGAATTTAGGTCAGACCTACGAGCAGTACTTC.

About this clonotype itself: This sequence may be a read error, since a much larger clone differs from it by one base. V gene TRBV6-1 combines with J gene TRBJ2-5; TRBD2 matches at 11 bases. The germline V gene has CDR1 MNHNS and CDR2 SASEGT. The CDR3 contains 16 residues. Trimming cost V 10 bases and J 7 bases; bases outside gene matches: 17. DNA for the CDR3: TGTGCCACCCAGTGGGGCTCTCTAGCGGGAGGAGGGACCCAGTACTTC. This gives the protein CATQWGSLAGGGTQYF.

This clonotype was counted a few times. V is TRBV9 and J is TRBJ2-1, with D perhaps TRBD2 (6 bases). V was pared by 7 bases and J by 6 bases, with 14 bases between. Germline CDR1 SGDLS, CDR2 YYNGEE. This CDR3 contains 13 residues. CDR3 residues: CASSPGTFNEQFF. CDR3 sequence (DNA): TGTGCCAGCTCCCCAGGGACTTTCAATGAGCAGTTCTTC.

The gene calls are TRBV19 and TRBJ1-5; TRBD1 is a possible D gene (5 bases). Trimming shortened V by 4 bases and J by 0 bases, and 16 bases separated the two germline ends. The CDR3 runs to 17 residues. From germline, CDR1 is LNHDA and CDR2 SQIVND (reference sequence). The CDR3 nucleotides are TGTGCCAGTAGTAAAACCGGGACGGGTTATAGCAATCAGCCCCAGCATTTT. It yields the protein CASSKTGTGYSNQPQHF.

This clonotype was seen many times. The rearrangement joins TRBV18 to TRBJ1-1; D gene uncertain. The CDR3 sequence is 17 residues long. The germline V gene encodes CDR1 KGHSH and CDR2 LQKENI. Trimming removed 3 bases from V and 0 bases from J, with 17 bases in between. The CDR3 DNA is TGTGCCAGCTCACCGGCGTCTACATTGAGGGTGAACACTGAAGCTTTCTTT. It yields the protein CASSPASTLRVNTEAFF.

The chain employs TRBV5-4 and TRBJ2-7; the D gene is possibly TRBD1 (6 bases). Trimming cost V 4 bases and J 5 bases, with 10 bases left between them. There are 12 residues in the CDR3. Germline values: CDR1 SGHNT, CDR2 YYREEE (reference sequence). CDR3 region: CASSQTGNEQYF. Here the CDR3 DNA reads TGTGCCAGCAGCCAAACAGGGAACGAGCAGTACTTC.

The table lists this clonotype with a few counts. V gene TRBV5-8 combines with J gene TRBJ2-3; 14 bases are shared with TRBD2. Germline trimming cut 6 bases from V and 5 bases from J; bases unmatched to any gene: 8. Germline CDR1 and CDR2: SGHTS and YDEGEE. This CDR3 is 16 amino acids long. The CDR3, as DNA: TGTGCCAGCATCGTGACTAGCGGGAGGGCCCTAGATACGCAGTATTTT. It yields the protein CASIVTSGRALDTQYF. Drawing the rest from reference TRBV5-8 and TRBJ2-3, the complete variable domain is EAGVTQSPTHLIKTRGQQATLRCSPISGHTSVYWYQQALGLGLQFLLWYDEGEERNRGNFPPRFSGRQFPNYSSELNVNALELEDSALYLCASIVTSGRALDTQYFGPGTRLTVL.

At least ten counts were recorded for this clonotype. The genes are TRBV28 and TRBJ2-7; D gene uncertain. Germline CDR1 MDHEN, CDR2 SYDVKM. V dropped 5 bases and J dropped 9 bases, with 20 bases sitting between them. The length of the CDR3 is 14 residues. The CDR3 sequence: CASSISGPPFGQYF. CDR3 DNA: TGTGCCAGCAGTATCTCAGGACCGCCCTTCGGGCAGTACTTC.

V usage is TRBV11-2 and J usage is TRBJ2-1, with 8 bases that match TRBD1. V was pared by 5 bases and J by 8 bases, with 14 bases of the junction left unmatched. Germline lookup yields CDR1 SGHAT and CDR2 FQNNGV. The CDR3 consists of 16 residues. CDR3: CASSERTGLVADEQFF. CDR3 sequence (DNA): TGTGCCAGCAGCGAAAGGACAGGGTTGGTCGCGGATGAGCAGTTCTTC.